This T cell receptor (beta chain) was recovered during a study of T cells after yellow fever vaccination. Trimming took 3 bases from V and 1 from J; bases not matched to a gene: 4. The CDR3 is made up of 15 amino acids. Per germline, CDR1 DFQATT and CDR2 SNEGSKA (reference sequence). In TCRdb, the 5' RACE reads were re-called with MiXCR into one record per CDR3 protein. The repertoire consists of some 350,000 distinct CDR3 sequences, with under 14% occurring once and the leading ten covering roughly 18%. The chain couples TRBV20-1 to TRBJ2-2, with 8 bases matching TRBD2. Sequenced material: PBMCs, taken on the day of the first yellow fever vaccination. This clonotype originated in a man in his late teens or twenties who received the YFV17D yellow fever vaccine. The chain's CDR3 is CSASGLAGNTGELFF. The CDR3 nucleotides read TGCAGTGCTAGTGGGCTAGCGGGGAACACCGGGGAGCTGTTTTTT.